This paragraph reports one T cell receptor beta chain. Its antigen remains unidentified. The CDR3 totals 13 residues. V lost 3 bases, J lost 4 bases, and 7 bases lay in between. The time point: sample taken at primary tumor resection. Whole RNA, isolated from tumor, nontumor lung or frozen PBMC, was sequenced without prior sorting. This specimen comes from a study of spatial heterogeneity in lung cancer. About the study: Raw-read counts averaged over ten per unique TCR and UMI combination. Study findings and constraints: Tracking of tumor mutation counts was seen in expanded intratumoral alpha and beta TCR counts. Alpha and beta chain coverage of tumor T cells was estimated at about 7.6% and 13%, respectively. When ubiquitous and regional expanded TCRs were counted, their numbers tracked ubiquitous and regional nonsynonymous mutations, respectively.

Each CDR3 protein gets one entry after TCRdb re-called the 5' RACE reads with MiXCR. The sample records 10,000 to 14,000 distinct CDR3 sequences, about 12% being singletons. The TCR was taken from a female donor with early-stage non-small cell lung cancer. The chain has TRBV12-3 or TRBV12-4 and TRBJ1-5; D is ambiguous. Sequences were derived from lung tumor tissue, sampled at surgery. CDR3 amino acids: CASSLDGNQPQHF. CDR3 nucleotide sequence: TGTGCCAGCAGTTTGGATGGTAATCAGCCCCAGCATTTT.